In its sample, the clone carrying this T cell receptor beta chain was seen a few times. The entry originates in a study of blood T cells in healthy people across ages. Researchers report isolating at least 6 million PBMCs per sample. V trimming: 6 bases; J trimming: 2 bases; junction bases outside the gene matches: 9. This CDR3 region has 16 residues. It was with a sample-barcoded 5' primer and a J-beta primer mix that a second PCR of roughly 6 to 11 cycles was run. A single record per CDR3 protein comes from TCRdb applying MiXCR to the 5' RACE reads. The sample carries about 1 million distinct CDR3 sequences, around 43% recorded once.

The V and J genes are TRBV12-3 or TRBV12-4 and TRBJ2-7; 11 bases agree with TRBD1. The sequence came from a woman aged 55-69 years in good health. Sequenced material: blood. The CDR3 bases are TGTGCCAGCAGCGATACCGGGACAGGGGGTCCCTACGAGCAGTACTTC. Translating it yields CASSDTGTGGPYEQYF.